The rows below give T cell receptor beta chains drawn from one sample of a study of T cells after yellow fever vaccination. TCRdb reanalysed the 5' RACE reads using MiXCR and keeps one entry per CDR3 protein. The sample lists around 50,000 distinct CDR3 sequences, about 7.4% occurring once. This specimen consisted of CD8+ T cells sorted from PBMCs, obtained around 15 days after the first yellow fever vaccination. The receptors here all came from a man younger than 30 who received the YFV17D yellow fever vaccine. The CDR3 runs from the conserved cysteine through the conserved F or W. A D gene is named only where the DNA matches it firmly. The size field is filled for only some rows; it gives once, few, many or a size class.

d_call	clone_size	v_call	j_call	cdr3_aa	cdr3_nt
-	many	TRBV11-2	TRBJ2-7	CASSSQSYEQYF	TGTGCCAGCAGCTCCCAGTCGTACGAGCAGTACTTC
TRBD2	few	TRBV6-2/TRBV6-3	TRBJ2-1	CASSMTSGITYNEQFF	TGTGCCAGCAGCATGACTAGCGGGATCACCTACAATGAGCAGTTCTTC
-	many	TRBV4-1	TRBJ2-5	CASSLRWLNQETQYF	TGCGCCAGCAGCCTACGGTGGCTGAACCAAGAGACCCAGTACTTC
-	once	TRBV29-1	TRBJ2-7	CSALGENYQQYF	TGCAGCGCCCTTGGGGAAAACTACCAGCAGTACTTC
-	-	TRBV4-3	TRBJ1-1	CASSQELMNTEAFF	TGCGCCAGCAGCCAAGAGCTTATGAACACTGAAGCTTTCTTT
-	many	TRBV19	TRBJ1-5	CASTLNGGRFSNQPQHF	TGTGCCAGTACCCTAAACGGCGGCAGGTTCAGCAATCAGCCCCAGCATTTT
TRBD1	many	TRBV24-1	TRBJ2-2	CATGGQSGELFF	TGTGCCACCGGGGGACAGTCCGGGGAGCTGTTTTTT
-	many	TRBV7-9	TRBJ2-7	CASTPYYEQYF	TGTGCCAGCACCCCCTACTACGAGCAGTACTTC
-	many	TRBV6-5	TRBJ1-1	CASSYSQANTEAFF	TGTGCCAGCAGTTACTCGCAGGCTAACACTGAAGCTTTCTTT
-	many	TRBV7-9	TRBJ2-5	CASSAARQEETQYF	TGTGCCAGCAGTGCGGCGAGACAGGAAGAGACCCAGTACTTC
TRBD2	many	TRBV12-3/TRBV12-4	TRBJ2-3	CASSWGGSDTQYF	TGTGCCAGCTCGTGGGGGGGATCAGATACGCAGTATTTT
-	few	TRBV10-3	TRBJ1-5	CATGEAQYSNQPQHF	TGTGCCACCGGGGAGGCACAATATAGCAATCAGCCCCAGCATTTT
-	many	TRBV30	TRBJ2-7	CAWTPGESLPSYEQYF	TGTGCCTGGACCCCAGGAGAGTCCCTGCCCTCCTACGAGCAGTACTTC
-	many	TRBV4-3	TRBJ1-2	CASSPASGINGYTF	TGCGCCAGCAGCCCCGCTTCAGGGATCAATGGCTACACCTTC
TRBD2	many	TRBV13	TRBJ2-5	CASSLAGGQETQYF	TGTGCCAGCAGCTTAGCGGGGGGTCAAGAGACCCAGTACTTC
TRBD2	many	TRBV10-3	TRBJ2-3	CAISESIAGKTDTQYF	TGTGCCATCAGTGAGTCAATAGCGGGGAAGACAGATACGCAGTATTTT
-	many	TRBV5-1	TRBJ2-3	CASRAESTDTQYF	TGCGCCAGCAGAGCGGAAAGCACAGATACGCAGTATTTT
-	many	TRBV7-2	TRBJ2-2	CASSLRQTMAGELFF	TGTGCCAGCAGCTTACGGCAGACCATGGCCGGGGAGCTGTTTTTT
TRBD2	many	TRBV7-2	TRBJ2-5	CASSGTSGEQETQYF	TGTGCCAGCTCGGGGACTAGCGGGGAACAAGAGACCCAGTACTTC
TRBD2	many	TRBV4-3	TRBJ2-3	CASSLGLADPTQYF	TGCGCCAGCAGCCTAGGACTAGCGGACCCTACGCAGTATTTT
-	many	TRBV6-5	TRBJ2-3	CASSYPGDTQYF	TGTGCCAGCAGTTACCCGGGAGATACGCAGTATTTT
-	many	TRBV29-1	TRBJ2-5	CSVDTWGTQETQYF	TGCAGCGTTGATACCTGGGGGACCCAAGAGACCCAGTACTTC
-	few	TRBV29-1	TRBJ2-1	CSATTPTYNEQFF	TGCAGCGCCACGACACCTACCTACAATGAGCAGTTCTTC
TRBD1	few	TRBV30	TRBJ2-2	CAWSVGQGVTGELFF	TGTGCCTGGAGTGTGGGACAGGGGGTCACCGGGGAGCTGTTTTTT
-	many	TRBV27	TRBJ2-7	CASSPPAGAGEQYF	TGTGCCAGCAGTCCCCCGGCAGGGGCGGGGGAGCAGTACTTC
-	many	TRBV30	TRBJ2-7	CAWSGTYEQYF	TGTGCCTGGAGTGGGACCTACGAGCAGTACTTC
TRBD2	many	TRBV5-6	TRBJ2-3	CASNLWVAGQTDTQYF	TGTGCCAGCAACCTGTGGGTAGCGGGGCAAACAGATACGCAGTATTTT
TRBD1	many	TRBV7-8	TRBJ2-4	CASSPKQGPKNIQYF	TGTGCCAGCAGCCCAAAACAGGGGCCCAAAAACATTCAGTACTTC
TRBD1	-	TRBV10-3	TRBJ2-2	CAISPGQGNTGELFF	TGTGCCATCAGCCCGGGACAGGGGAACACCGGGGAGCTGTTTTTT
-	few	TRBV11-2	TRBJ2-5	CASSLDRRGRNIEEETQYF	TGTGCCAGCAGCTTAGATAGGCGAGGTAGAAATATAGAGGAAGAGACCCAGTACTTC
TRBD1	many	TRBV10-3	TRBJ1-6	CAISESEGAITSPLHF	TGTGCCATCAGTGAGTCTGAGGGGGCAATCACTTCACCCCTCCACTTT
TRBD1	many	TRBV7-9	TRBJ2-7	CASSPRQGVFSEQYF	TGTGCCAGCAGCCCAAGACAGGGCGTTTTTTCCGAGCAGTACTTC
-	-	TRBV3-1	TRBJ2-3	CASTQDRGGPDTQYF	TGTGCCAGCACCCAAGATAGGGGGGGTCCAGATACGCAGTATTTT
-	many	TRBV7-9	TRBJ1-4	CASITSTGSSSEKLFF	TGTGCCAGCATCACATCGACGGGGTCGTCTAGTGAAAAACTGTTTTTT
-	many	TRBV7-9	TRBJ2-5	CASPGDSQETQYF	TGTGCCAGCCCGGGGGACAGCCAAGAGACCCAGTACTTC
TRBD1	many	TRBV24-1	TRBJ2-7	CATSDLTEQGARYEQYF	TGTGCCACCAGTGATCTGACTGAACAGGGGGCTAGGTACGAGCAGTACTTC
-	-	TRBV7-9	TRBJ2-1	CASSFTRGSTYNEQFF	TGTGCCAGCAGCTTTACTCGTGGGTCGACCTACAATGAGCAGTTCTTC
-	few	TRBV19	TRBJ1-5	CASRGWGYNQPQHF	TGTGCCAGTAGGGGATGGGGGTACAATCAGCCCCAGCATTTT
TRBD1	many	TRBV7-8	TRBJ2-7	CASSPHRQGGGEQYF	TGTGCCAGCAGCCCTCACCGACAGGGTGGGGGCGAGCAGTACTTC
-	many	TRBV4-1	TRBJ1-6	CASSHTGLGSPLHF	TGCGCCAGCAGCCACACAGGGCTCGGTTCACCCCTCCACTTT
-	many	TRBV28	TRBJ1-1	CASSSRTDENTEAFF	TGTGCCAGCAGTTCCAGAACGGACGAGAACACTGAAGCTTTCTTT